This entry concerns a single T cell receptor (beta chain). Its antigen is unidentified. PCR primers comprised 60 Vbeta and 13 Jbeta primers. Data came from immunoSEQ multiplex PCR; TCRdb stores just in-frame clones and leaves some out. The data contain 150,000 to 250,000 clones, around 80% of them singletons. This entry belongs to a study of cytomegalovirus exposure and HLA in healthy donors. Study-wide context: An earlier analysis identified 117 million unique TCR beta sequences in about 190 million T cells.

The V and J ends lost 6 bases and 6 bases respectively, with 21 bases between them. The germline V gene has CDR1 SGHRS and CDR2 YFSETQ. There are 16 residues in the CDR3. Regarding the study as a whole: A classifier reportedly called cytomegalovirus status with high sensitivity and specificity. Reports indicate that TCR beta sequences accurately predicted the HLA-A and HLA-B alleles of most subjects. Most observed TCR sequences were rare, whereas some public TCRs were detected in many donors.

Source material: PBMCs. This receptor was taken from a man aged 25 to 45 in good health and CMV-seronegative. This rearrangement joins TRBV5-1 to TRBJ1-4; D is perhaps TRBD1 (5 bases). CDR3 bases: TGCGCCAGCACTCCCTGGGTCTTACAGGTAGATGAAAAACTGTTTTTT. Protein sequence: CASTPWVLQVDEKLFF.